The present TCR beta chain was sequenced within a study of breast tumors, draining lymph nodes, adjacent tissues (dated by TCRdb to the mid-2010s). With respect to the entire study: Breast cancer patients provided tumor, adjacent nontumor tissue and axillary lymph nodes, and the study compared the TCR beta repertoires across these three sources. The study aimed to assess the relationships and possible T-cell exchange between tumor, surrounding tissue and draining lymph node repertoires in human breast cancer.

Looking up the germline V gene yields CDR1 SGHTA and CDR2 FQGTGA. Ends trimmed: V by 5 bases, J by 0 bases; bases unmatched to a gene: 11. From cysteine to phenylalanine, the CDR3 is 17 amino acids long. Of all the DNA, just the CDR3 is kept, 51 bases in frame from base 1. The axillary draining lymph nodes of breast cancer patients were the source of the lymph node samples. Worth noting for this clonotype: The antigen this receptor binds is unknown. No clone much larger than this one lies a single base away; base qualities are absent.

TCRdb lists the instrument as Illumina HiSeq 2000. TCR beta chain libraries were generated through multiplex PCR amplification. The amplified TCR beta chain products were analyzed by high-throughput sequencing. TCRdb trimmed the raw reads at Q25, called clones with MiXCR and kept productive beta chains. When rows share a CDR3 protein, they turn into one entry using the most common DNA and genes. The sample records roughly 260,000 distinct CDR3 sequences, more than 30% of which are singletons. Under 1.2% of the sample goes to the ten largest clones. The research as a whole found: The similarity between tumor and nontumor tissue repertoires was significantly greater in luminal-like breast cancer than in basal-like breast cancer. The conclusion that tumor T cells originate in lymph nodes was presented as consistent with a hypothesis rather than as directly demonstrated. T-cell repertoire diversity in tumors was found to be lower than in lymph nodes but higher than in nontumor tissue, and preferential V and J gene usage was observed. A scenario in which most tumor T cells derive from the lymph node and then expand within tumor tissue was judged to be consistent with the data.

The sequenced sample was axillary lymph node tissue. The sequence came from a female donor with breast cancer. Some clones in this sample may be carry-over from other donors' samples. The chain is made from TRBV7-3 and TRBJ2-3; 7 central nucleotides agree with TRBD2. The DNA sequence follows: TGTGCCAGCAGCCCATCCCGGCTAGCGGAAAGCACAGATACGCAGTATTTT. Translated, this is CASSPSRLAESTDTQYF.